Listed below are T cell receptor beta chains from one sample, sequenced in a study of blood T cell repertoires in COVID-19. The method was immunoSEQ multiplex PCR; TCRdb's version includes in-frame clones alone and lacks a portion of them. This sample has under 300,000 clones; about 83% occur once, and the top ten carry 1.5% to 2%. Material for sequencing was peripheral blood. These receptors originate from a young man who had recovered from COVID-19. Each CDR3 is given with its conserved first and last residue. Each record gives: clone size, D gene, V gene, J gene, CDR3 length, CDR3 protein, CDR3 DNA. D genes are given only for firm matches. Expanded clones are given a class, and other clones once, few, many or no size at all.

size: once
D: .
V: TRBV5-1
J: TRBJ1-1
length: 12
CDR3: CASSLGPTEAFF
DNA: TGCGCCAGCAGCTTGGGGCCCACTGAAGCTTTCTTT

size: .
D: TRBD1
V: TRBV3-1/TRBV3-2
J: TRBJ2-4
length: 16
CDR3: CASSHGQGWAKNIQYF
DNA: TGTGCCAGCAGCCACGGACAGGGTTGGGCCAAAAACATTCAGTACTTC

size: .
D: TRBD2
V: TRBV7-6
J: TRBJ2-5
length: 16
CDR3: CASSLRLTSGVETQYF
DNA: TGTGCCAGCAGCTTACGTTTGACTAGCGGGGTGGAGACCCAGTACTTC

size: .
D: TRBD1
V: TRBV12-3/TRBV12-4
J: TRBJ1-2
length: 13
CDR3: CASRPTGGYGYTF
DNA: TGTGCCAGCAGGCCGACAGGGGGCTATGGCTACACCTTC

size: .
D: .
V: TRBV3-1/TRBV3-2
J: TRBJ1-1
length: 13
CDR3: CASSLKTGTEAFF
DNA: TGTGCCAGCAGCCTCAAAACCGGGACTGAAGCTTTCTTT

size: .
D: .
V: TRBV3-1/TRBV3-2
J: TRBJ1-2
length: 15
CDR3: CASSPSNRQVYGYTF
DNA: TGTGCCAGCAGCCCATCCAACCGACAGGTCTATGGCTACACCTTC

size: .
D: .
V: TRBV7-9
J: TRBJ2-2
length: 14
CDR3: CASSPWGGKGELFF
DNA: TGTGCCAGCAGCCCTTGGGGGGGCAAGGGGGAGCTGTTTTTT

size: .
D: .
V: TRBV3-1/TRBV3-2
J: TRBJ1-2
length: 14
CDR3: CASSQAGGSHGYTF
DNA: TGTGCCAGCAGCCAAGCCGGAGGATCCCATGGCTACACCTTC

size: .
D: .
V: TRBV5-1
J: TRBJ1-6
length: 16
CDR3: CASSLLVGRDNSPLHF
DNA: TGCGCCAGCAGCTTGCTGGTCGGTCGGGATAATTCACCCCTCCACTTT

size: .
D: .
V: TRBV7-9
J: TRBJ1-2
length: 18
CDR3: CASSEGAVGVYPINGYTF
DNA: TGTGCCAGCAGCGAAGGGGCCGTCGGCGTTTACCCTATCAATGGCTACACCTTC

size: few
D: .
V: TRBV5-1
J: TRBJ1-1
length: 16
CDR3: CASTTTLGAENTEAFF
DNA: TGCGCCAGCACCACTACGTTGGGGGCCGAGAACACTGAAGCTTTCTTT

size: .
D: TRBD1
V: TRBV3-1/TRBV3-2
J: TRBJ2-3
length: 15
CDR3: CASSRNRGFTDTQYF
DNA: TGTGCCAGCAGCCGAAACAGGGGATTCACAGATACGCAGTATTTT

size: few
D: .
V: TRBV20-1
J: TRBJ1-5
length: 16
CDR3: CSASIQEEGESQPQHF
DNA: TGCAGTGCTAGTATTCAGGAAGAGGGGGAATCGCAGCCCCAGCATTTT

size: .
D: .
V: TRBV10-2
J: TRBJ1-2
length: 14
CDR3: CASIGVNAGYGYTF
DNA: TGCGCCAGCATTGGGGTTAACGCGGGGTATGGCTACACCTTC

size: .
D: .
V: TRBV7-8
J: TRBJ1-5
length: 16
CDR3: CASSPMGQGKGQPQHF
DNA: TGTGCCAGCAGCCCGATGGGCCAGGGAAAGGGGCAGCCCCAGCATTTT

size: .
D: TRBD1
V: TRBV27
J: TRBJ2-3
length: 14
CDR3: CASIPGQGIDTQYF
DNA: TGTGCCAGCATTCCGGGACAGGGAATAGATACGCAGTATTTT

size: .
D: TRBD2
V: TRBV7-6
J: TRBJ2-7
length: 15
CDR3: CASSLQRGPTYEQYF
DNA: TGTGCCAGCAGCTTACAGCGGGGGCCTACCTACGAGCAGTACTTC

size: .
D: .
V: TRBV21-1
J: TRBJ1-5
length: 11
CDR3: CASILPQPQHF
DNA: TGTGCCAGCATACTTCCTCAGCCCCAGCATTTT

size: few
D: TRBD1
V: TRBV18
J: TRBJ2-1
length: 15
CDR3: CASSPPSTGVNEQFF
DNA: TGTGCCAGCTCACCACCGAGTACAGGGGTCAATGAGCAGTTCTTC

size: .
D: TRBD1
V: TRBV28
J: TRBJ1-6
length: 14
CDR3: CASRGQGVGSPLHF
DNA: TGTGCCAGCCGGGGACAGGGGGTCGGATCACCCCTCCACTTT

size: .
D: .
V: TRBV28
J: TRBJ1-1
length: 13
CDR3: CASSYRSNTEAFF
DNA: TGTGCCAGCAGTTACAGGTCGAACACTGAAGCTTTCTTT

size: .
D: TRBD1
V: TRBV7-2
J: TRBJ1-5
length: 14
CDR3: CASSSNRGKQPQHF
DNA: TGTGCCAGCAGCTCGAACAGGGGGAAGCAGCCCCAGCATTTT

size: .
D: TRBD2
V: TRBV5-1
J: TRBJ2-1
length: 14
CDR3: CASSLGTRGNEQFF
DNA: TGCGCCAGCAGCTTGGGGACTAGGGGCAATGAGCAGTTCTTC

size: .
D: .
V: TRBV5-4
J: TRBJ1-1
length: 14
CDR3: CASSLVQKNTEAFF
DNA: TGTGCCAGCAGCTTGGTTCAGAAGAACACTGAAGCTTTCTTT

size: few
D: TRBD1
V: TRBV7-3
J: TRBJ1-6
length: 14
CDR3: CASSTGQSYSPLHF
DNA: TGTGCCAGCAGCACGGGACAGAGTTATTCACCCCTCCACTTT

size: few
D: .
V: TRBV7-6
J: TRBJ2-2
length: 15
CDR3: CASSLTSIRTGELFF
DNA: TGTGCCAGCAGCTTAACCAGTATCAGGACCGGGGAGCTGTTTTTT

size: .
D: .
V: TRBV6-5
J: TRBJ1-1
length: 14
CDR3: CASSPPGLRTEAFF
DNA: TGTGCCAGCAGTCCCCCAGGGTTGCGCACTGAAGCTTTCTTT

size: .
D: .
V: TRBV7-3
J: TRBJ1-1
length: 14
CDR3: CASSLQSADTEAFF
DNA: TGTGCCAGCAGCTTACAGTCAGCGGACACTGAAGCTTTCTTT

size: .
D: .
V: TRBV27
J: TRBJ1-2
length: 15
CDR3: CASSLFSRDNYGYTF
DNA: TGTGCCAGCAGTTTATTCTCCCGGGATAACTATGGCTACACCTTC

size: few
D: .
V: TRBV2
J: TRBJ2-1
length: 15
CDR3: CASNWQALYNHEQFF
DNA: TGTGCCAGCAACTGGCAGGCCCTATACAACCATGAGCAGTTCTTC

size: .
D: .
V: TRBV9
J: TRBJ1-3
length: 13
CDR3: CASSPMEGIVQYF
DNA: TGTGCCAGCAGCCCCATGGAGGGGATAGTACAATATTTT

size: .
D: TRBD2
V: TRBV6-4
J: TRBJ2-1
length: 15
CDR3: CASSVTGTTHNEQFF
DNA: TGTGCCAGCAGCGTCACCGGGACTACCCACAATGAGCAGTTCTTC

size: .
D: .
V: TRBV7-9
J: TRBJ2-5
length: 14
CDR3: CASSGGTLQETQYF
DNA: TGTGCCAGCAGCGGGGGGACCCTCCAAGAGACCCAGTACTTC

size: .
D: .
V: TRBV12-3/TRBV12-4
J: TRBJ1-1
length: 13
CDR3: CASSLSPGTEAFF
DNA: TGTGCCAGCAGTTTATCCCCGGGCACTGAAGCTTTCTTT

size: .
D: .
V: TRBV9
J: TRBJ1-2
length: 15
CDR3: CASSSGGGFTYGYTF
DNA: TGTGCCAGCAGCTCCGGGGGGGGGTTTACCTATGGCTACACCTTC

size: .
D: TRBD1
V: TRBV24-1
J: TRBJ2-2
length: 15
CDR3: CATSDGDRYTGELFF
DNA: TGTGCCACCAGTGATGGGGACAGATACACCGGGGAGCTGTTTTTT

size: .
D: .
V: TRBV4-1
J: TRBJ2-5
length: 15
CDR3: CASSRDRQYLGTQYF
DNA: TGCGCCAGCAGCCGCGACAGGCAGTATCTGGGGACCCAGTACTTC

size: .
D: .
V: TRBV21-1
J: TRBJ2-4
length: 15
CDR3: CASSPRCDSGNIQYF
DNA: TGTGCCAGCAGCCCCCGGTGTGACTCTGGAAACATTCAGTACTTC

size: .
D: TRBD1
V: TRBV5-5
J: TRBJ2-7
length: 15
CDR3: CASSGLQGAGHEQYF
DNA: TGTGCCAGCAGCGGACTACAGGGGGCCGGCCACGAGCAGTACTTC

size: once
D: .
V: TRBV7-8
J: TRBJ1-6
length: 17
CDR3: CASSPTFRSSYNSPLHF
DNA: TGTGCCAGCAGCCCTACATTTAGGAGCTCCTATAATTCACCCCTCCACTTT

size: .
D: TRBD2
V: TRBV18
J: TRBJ2-3
length: 17
CDR3: CASSPFSSGGATDTQYF
DNA: TGTGCCAGCTCACCTTTTTCTTCCGGGGGGGCCACAGATACGCAGTATTTT

size: .
D: .
V: TRBV27
J: TRBJ1-4
length: 15
CDR3: CASSLWGGRQEKLFF
DNA: TGTGCCAGCAGTTTATGGGGCGGACGGCAAGAAAAACTGTTTTTT

size: .
D: TRBD1
V: TRBV29-1
J: TRBJ1-1
length: 13
CDR3: CSVSPTGGTEAFF
DNA: TGCAGCGTTAGCCCGACAGGGGGCACTGAAGCTTTCTTT

size: .
D: TRBD2
V: TRBV4-1
J: TRBJ2-3
length: 15
CDR3: CASSPLAGGLDTQYF
DNA: TGCGCCAGCAGCCCCCTAGCGGGGGGGTTAGATACGCAGTATTTT

size: .
D: .
V: TRBV29-1
J: TRBJ1-1
length: 13
CDR3: CSVRTGGNTEAFF
DNA: TGCAGCGTACGCACGGGGGGGAACACTGAAGCTTTCTTT

size: .
D: TRBD2
V: TRBV7-3
J: TRBJ2-1
length: 17
CDR3: CASSFRTSGGLGNEQFF
DNA: TGTGCCAGCAGCTTCCGGACTAGCGGGGGCCTAGGCAATGAGCAGTTCTTC

size: .
D: TRBD1
V: TRBV4-1
J: TRBJ2-7
length: 14
CDR3: CASSMTGGAYEQYF
DNA: TGCGCCAGCAGCATGACAGGGGGGGCCTACGAGCAGTACTTC

size: .
D: TRBD1
V: TRBV5-1
J: TRBJ2-7
length: 16
CDR3: CASSLSTGGQGYEQYF
DNA: TGCGCCAGCAGCTTGAGTACCGGGGGACAGGGCTACGAGCAGTACTTC

size: .
D: .
V: TRBV2
J: TRBJ1-5
length: 15
CDR3: CASSQQGSRNQPQHF
DNA: TGTGCCAGCAGTCAACAGGGTTCTCGCAATCAGCCCCAGCATTTT

size: once
D: TRBD1
V: TRBV3-1/TRBV3-2
J: TRBJ2-2
length: 16
CDR3: CASSPPGQGTVGELFF
DNA: TGTGCCAGCAGCCCCCCGGGACAGGGTACGGTCGGGGAGCTGTTTTTT

size: .
D: .
V: TRBV5-5
J: TRBJ2-7
length: 14
CDR3: CASSLEADLYEQYF
DNA: TGTGCCAGCAGCTTGGAGGCGGACTTGTACGAGCAGTACTTC

size: .
D: TRBD1
V: TRBV5-4
J: TRBJ1-1
length: 13
CDR3: CASSRDTGGQAFF
DNA: TGTGCCAGCAGCCGGGACACAGGGGGCCAGGCTTTCTTT

size: .
D: .
V: TRBV7-8
J: TRBJ1-2
length: 14
CDR3: CASSFRGSGDGYTF
DNA: TGTGCCAGCAGCTTTAGGGGCTCAGGGGATGGCTACACCTTC